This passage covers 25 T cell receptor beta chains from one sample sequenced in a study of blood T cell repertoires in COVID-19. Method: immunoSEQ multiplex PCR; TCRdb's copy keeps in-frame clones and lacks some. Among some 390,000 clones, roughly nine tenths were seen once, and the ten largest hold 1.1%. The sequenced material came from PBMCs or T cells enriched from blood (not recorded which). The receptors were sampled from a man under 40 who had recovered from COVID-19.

CDR3 region: CASTPRLEGQSYEQYF. For the CDR3, the DNA is TGTGCCAGCACCCCGAGGTTGGAGGGCCAATCCTACGAGCAGTACTTC. J is TRBJ2-7 and V is TRBV5-4; maybe TRBD2 (6 bases). The CDR3 length is 16 residues. The germline gives CDR1 SGHNT, CDR2 YYREEE (reference sequence). V lost 6 bases to trimming and J lost 1 base, with 20 bases between them.

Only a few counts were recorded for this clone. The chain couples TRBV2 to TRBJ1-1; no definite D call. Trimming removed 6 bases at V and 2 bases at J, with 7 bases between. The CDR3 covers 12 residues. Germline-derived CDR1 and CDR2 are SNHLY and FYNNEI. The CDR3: CASSSGNTEAFF. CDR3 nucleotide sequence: TGTGCCAGCAGCTCAGGTAACACTGAAGCTTTCTTT.

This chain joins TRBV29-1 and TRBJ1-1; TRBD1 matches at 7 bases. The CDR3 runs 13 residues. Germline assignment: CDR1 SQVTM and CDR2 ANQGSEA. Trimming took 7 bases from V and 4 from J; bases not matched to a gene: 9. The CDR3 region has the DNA TGCAGCGGCCACAGGGGCGGAGGCACTGAAGCTTTCTTT. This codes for CSGHRGGGTEAFF.

CDR3 bases: TGTGCCAGCAGCGCCCGGACTAGCGGGAGCGCCGGGGAGCTGTTTTTT. Protein sequence: CASSARTSGSAGELFF. The gene calls are TRBV7-2 and TRBJ2-2, with 13 bases aligning to TRBD2. V was pared by 5 bases and J by 6 bases, with 6 bases of the junction left unmatched. CDR3 length equals 16 residues. From germline, CDR1 is SGHTA and CDR2 FQGNSA.

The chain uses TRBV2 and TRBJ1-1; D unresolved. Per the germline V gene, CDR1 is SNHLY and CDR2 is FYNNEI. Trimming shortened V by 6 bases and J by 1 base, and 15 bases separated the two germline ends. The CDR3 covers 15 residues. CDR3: CASSEYWAANTEAFF. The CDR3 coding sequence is TGTGCCAGCAGCGAATACTGGGCCGCGAACACTGAAGCTTTCTTT.

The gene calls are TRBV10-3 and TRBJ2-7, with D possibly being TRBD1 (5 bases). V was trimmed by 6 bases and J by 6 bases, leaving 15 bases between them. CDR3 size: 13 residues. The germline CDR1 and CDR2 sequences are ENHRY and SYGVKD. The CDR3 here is CAISDSQNSEQYF. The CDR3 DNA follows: TGTGCCATCAGCGACAGTCAAAACTCCGAGCAGTACTTC.

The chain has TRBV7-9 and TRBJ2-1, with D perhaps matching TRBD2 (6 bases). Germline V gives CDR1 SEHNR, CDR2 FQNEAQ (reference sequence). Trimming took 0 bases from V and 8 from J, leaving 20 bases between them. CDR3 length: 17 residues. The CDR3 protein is CASSLAQSSGVVDEQFF. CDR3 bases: TGTGCCAGCAGCTTAGCGCAATCATCGGGAGTAGTCGATGAGCAGTTCTTC.

DNA of the CDR3: TGTGCCGTAAAACCCGGACAGGGGACCACTGAAGCTTTCTTT. It translates to CAVKPGQGTTEAFF. The rearrangement joins TRBV28 to TRBJ1-1, with TRBD1 matching over 9 bases. Germline-derived CDR1 and CDR2 are MDHEN and SYDVKM. J lost 4 bases, V lost 11 bases, and 11 bases had no gene match. The CDR3 covers 14 residues.

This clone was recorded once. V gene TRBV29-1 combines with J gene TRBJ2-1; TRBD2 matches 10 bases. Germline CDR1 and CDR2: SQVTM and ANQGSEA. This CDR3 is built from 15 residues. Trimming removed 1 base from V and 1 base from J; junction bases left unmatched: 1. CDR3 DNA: TGCAGCGTTGAAGGGACTAGCGGATCCTACAATGAGCAGTTCTTC. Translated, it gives CSVEGTSGSYNEQFF.

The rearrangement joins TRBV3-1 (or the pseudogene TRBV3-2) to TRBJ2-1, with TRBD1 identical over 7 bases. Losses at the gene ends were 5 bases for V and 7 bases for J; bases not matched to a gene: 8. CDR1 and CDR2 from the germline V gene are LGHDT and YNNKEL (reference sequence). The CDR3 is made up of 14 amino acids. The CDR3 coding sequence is TGTGCCAGCAGCTTTCGACAGGGTAAGAATGAGCAGTTCTTC. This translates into CASSFRQGKNEQFF.

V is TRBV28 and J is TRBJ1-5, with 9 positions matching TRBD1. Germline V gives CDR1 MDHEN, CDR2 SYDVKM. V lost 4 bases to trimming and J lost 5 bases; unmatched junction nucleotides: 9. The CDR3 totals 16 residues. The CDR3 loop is CASSSQQGADDQPQHF. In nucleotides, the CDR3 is TGTGCCAGCAGTTCCCAACAGGGGGCCGACGATCAGCCCCAGCATTTT.

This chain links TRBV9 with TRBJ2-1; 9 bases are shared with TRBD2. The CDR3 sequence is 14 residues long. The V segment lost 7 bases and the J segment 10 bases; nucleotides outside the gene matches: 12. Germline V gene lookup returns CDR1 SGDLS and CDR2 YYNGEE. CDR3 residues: CASATSGSSFEQFF. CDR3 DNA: TGTGCCAGCGCAACTAGCGGGTCTTCGTTCGAGCAGTTCTTC.

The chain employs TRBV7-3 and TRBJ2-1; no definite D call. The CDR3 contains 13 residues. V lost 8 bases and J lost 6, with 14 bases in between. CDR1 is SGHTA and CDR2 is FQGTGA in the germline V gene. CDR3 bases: TGTGCCAGCTCGCGCTCTCCCCTCAATGAGCAGTTCTTC. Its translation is CASSRSPLNEQFF.

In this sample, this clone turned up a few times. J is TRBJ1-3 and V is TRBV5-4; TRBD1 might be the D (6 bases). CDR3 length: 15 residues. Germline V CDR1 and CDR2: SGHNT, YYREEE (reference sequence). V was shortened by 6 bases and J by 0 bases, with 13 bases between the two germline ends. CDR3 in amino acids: CASTYSTGSGNTIYF. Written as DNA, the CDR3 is TGTGCCAGCACCTACTCGACAGGCTCTGGAAACACCATATATTTT.

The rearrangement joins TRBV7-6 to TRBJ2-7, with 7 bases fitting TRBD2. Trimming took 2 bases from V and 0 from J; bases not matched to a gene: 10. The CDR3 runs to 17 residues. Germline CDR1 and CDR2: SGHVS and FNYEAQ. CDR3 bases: TGTGCCAGCAGCTTACGGGTTGGGCGGGGGAGCTCCTACGAGCAGTACTTC. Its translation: CASSLRVGRGSSYEQYF.

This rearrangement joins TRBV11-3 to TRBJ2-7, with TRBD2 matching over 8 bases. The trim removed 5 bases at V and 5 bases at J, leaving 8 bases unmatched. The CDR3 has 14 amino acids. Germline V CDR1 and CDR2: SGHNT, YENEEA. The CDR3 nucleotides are TGTGCCAGCAGCCAAGGACTAGCAGGGGACGAGCAGTACTTC. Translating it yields CASSQGLAGDEQYF.

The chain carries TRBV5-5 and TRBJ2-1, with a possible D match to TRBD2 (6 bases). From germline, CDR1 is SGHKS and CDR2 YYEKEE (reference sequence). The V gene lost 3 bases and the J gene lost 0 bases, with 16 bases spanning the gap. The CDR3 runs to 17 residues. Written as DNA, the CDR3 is TGTGCCAGCAGCTGGGGGGTTCGTCCAAGCTCCTACAATGAGCAGTTCTTC. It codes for CASSWGVRPSSYNEQFF.

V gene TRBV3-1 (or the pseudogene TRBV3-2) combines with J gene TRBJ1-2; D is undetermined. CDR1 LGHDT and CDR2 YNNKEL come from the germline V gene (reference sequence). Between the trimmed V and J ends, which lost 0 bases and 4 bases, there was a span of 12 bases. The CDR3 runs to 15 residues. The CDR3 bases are TGTGCCAGCAGCCAAGATAACGGGGTTGGCTATGGCTACACCTTC. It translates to CASSQDNGVGYGYTF.

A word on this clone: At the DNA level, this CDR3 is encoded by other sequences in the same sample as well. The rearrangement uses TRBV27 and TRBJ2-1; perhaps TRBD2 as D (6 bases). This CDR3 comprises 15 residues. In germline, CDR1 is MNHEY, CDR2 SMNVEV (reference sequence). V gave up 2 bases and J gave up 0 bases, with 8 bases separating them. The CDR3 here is CASSLTGSSYNEQFF. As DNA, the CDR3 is TGTGCCAGCAGTTTAACCGGGAGCTCCTACAATGAGCAGTTCTTC.

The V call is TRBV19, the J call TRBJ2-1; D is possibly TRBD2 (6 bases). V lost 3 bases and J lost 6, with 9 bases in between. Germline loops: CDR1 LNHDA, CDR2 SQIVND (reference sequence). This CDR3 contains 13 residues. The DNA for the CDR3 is TGTGCCAGTAGTATCGTAGCGGCCAATGAGCAGTTCTTC. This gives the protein CASSIVAANEQFF.

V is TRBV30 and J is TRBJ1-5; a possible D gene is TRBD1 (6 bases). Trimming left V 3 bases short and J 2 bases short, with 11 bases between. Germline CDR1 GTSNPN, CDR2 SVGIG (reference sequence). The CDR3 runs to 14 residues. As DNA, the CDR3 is TGTGCCTGGAGGGGGGACAATGGCAATCAGCCCCAGCATTTT. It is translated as CAWRGDNGNQPQHF.

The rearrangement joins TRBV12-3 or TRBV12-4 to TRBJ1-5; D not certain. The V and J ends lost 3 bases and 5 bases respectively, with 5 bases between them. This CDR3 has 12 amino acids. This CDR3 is CASSLNYQPQHF. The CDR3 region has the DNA TGTGCCAGCAGTTTGAACTATCAGCCCCAGCATTTT.

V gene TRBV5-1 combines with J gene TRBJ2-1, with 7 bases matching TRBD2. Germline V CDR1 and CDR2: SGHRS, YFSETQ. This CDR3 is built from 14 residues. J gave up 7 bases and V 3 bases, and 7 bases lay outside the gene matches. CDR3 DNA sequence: TGCGCCAGCAGCTCGGGCGGGAGCTGGAATGAGCAGTTCTTC. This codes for CASSSGGSWNEQFF.

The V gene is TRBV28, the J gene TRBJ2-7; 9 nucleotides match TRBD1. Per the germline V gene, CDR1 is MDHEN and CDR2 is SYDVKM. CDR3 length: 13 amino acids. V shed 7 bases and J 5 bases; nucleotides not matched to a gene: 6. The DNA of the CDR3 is TGTGCCAGCACTCATCGACAGGGGGACGAGCAGTACTTC. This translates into CASTHRQGDEQYF.

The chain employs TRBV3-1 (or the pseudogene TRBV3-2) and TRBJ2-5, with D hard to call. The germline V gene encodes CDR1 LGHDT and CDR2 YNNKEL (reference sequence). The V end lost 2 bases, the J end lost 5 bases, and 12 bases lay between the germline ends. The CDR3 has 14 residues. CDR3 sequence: CASSQQAPWETQYF. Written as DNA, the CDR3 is TGTGCCAGCAGCCAACAAGCCCCCTGGGAGACCCAGTACTTC.